One T cell receptor (beta chain) is described in this entry. Germline CDR1 and CDR2: PRHDT and FYEKMQ (reference sequence). The CDR3 is 16 residues long. V gave up 4 bases and J gave up 6 bases; unmatched junction bases: 12. Both 60 Vbeta primers and 13 Jbeta primers went into the PCR. Assay: immunoSEQ multiplex PCR; the TCRdb copy retains only in-frame clones and omits some. The table includes approximately 220,000 clones, less than 85% detected once. The entry originates in a study of cytomegalovirus exposure and HLA in healthy donors. This sequence originates from a man younger than 30 in good health and CMV-seronegative. V usage is TRBV13 and J usage is TRBJ2-7, with TRBD1 matching 10 bases. The sequenced sample consisted of PBMCs. In DNA form, the CDR3 reads TGTGCCAGCAGCTCAGCTGTGGGGGACAGGGGTTCCGAGCAGTACTTC. Translated: CASSSAVGDRGSEQYF.